What follows is one T cell receptor (beta chain) and its context. The data belong to a study of shared clonotypes between healthy human individuals. The CDR3 loop spans 16 amino acids. From germline, CDR1 is KGHSH and CDR2 LQKENI. The trim removed 2 bases at V and 2 bases at J, leaving 4 bases unmatched. TCRdb's table, derived via immunoSEQ multiplex PCR, lists solely in-frame clones and lacks some. The profile covers 2 million to 3 million clones, with 80% to 95% appearing a single time and 0.36% taken by the ten largest. The chain recombines TRBV18 with TRBJ2-7, with TRBD2 matching 12 bases. The receptor was derived from a man aged 18 to 30 in good health. Some clones in this sample may be carry-over from other donors' samples. Sequencing was performed on naive CD4+ T cells from PBMCs. Regarding subset: CD45RA+ positively selected. CDR3 protein: CASSPELAGGPYEQYF. CDR3 bases: TGTGCCAGCTCACCAGAACTAGCGGGAGGCCCCTACGAGCAGTACTTC. The full variable domain, in which reference TRBV18 and TRBJ2-7 provide the parts outside the CDR3, is NAGVMQNPRHLVRRRGQEARLRCSPMKGHSHVYWYRQLPEEGLKFMVYLQKENIIDESGMPKERFSAEFPKEGPSILRIQQVVRGDSAAYFCASSPELAGGPYEQYFGPGTRLTVT.